This entry lists 21 T cell receptor beta chains sequenced from one sample in a study of radiation and T cells in renal cell carcinoma. Sequencing used immunoSEQ multiplex PCR; TCRdb keeps in-frame clones, though not all of them. The table lists just over 150,000 clones, over 80% of them singletons, with 13% in the top ten. As for time point: blood 2 weeks post-SBRT. Treatment described: 15 Gy SBRT to primary tumor, nephrectomy 4 weeks later. Source: blood, taken from a patient whose treatment included radiotherapy and nephrectomy. These receptors all come from a woman between 45 and 65 years old with renal cell carcinoma.

The rearrangement links TRBV9 to TRBJ2-3; possibly TRBD2 for D (6 bases). CDR1 SGDLS and CDR2 YYNGEE come from the germline V gene. This CDR3 has 16 amino acids. V gave up 0 bases and J gave up 8 bases, with 19 bases separating them. CDR3 region: CASSVVGGAQAGTQYF. The CDR3 nucleotides are TGTGCCAGCAGCGTAGTAGGAGGGGCACAGGCCGGTACGCAGTATTTT.

The rearrangement joins TRBV6-5 to TRBJ2-2; 9 positions agree with TRBD2. Germline V gene data show CDR1 as MNHEY and CDR2 as SVGAGI. The CDR3 contains 15 residues. J gave up 0 bases and V 7 bases, and 3 bases lay outside the gene matches. The CDR3 here is CASTLAGTNTGELFF. CDR3 in DNA: TGTGCCAGCACCCTAGCGGGGACGAACACCGGGGAGCTGTTTTTT.

The V call is TRBV6-1, the J call TRBJ1-5; 10 nucleotides line up with TRBD1. After removal of 4 bases from V and 9 bases from J, the junction contained 9 bases not matched to a gene. The CDR3 sequence is 15 residues long. Looked up from germline, CDR1 is MNHNS and CDR2 is SASEGT. The CDR3 sequence is CASSVGQGGTWPQHF. CDR3 in DNA: TGTGCCAGCAGTGTTGGACAGGGGGGTACTTGGCCCCAGCATTTT.

This sequence joins TRBV7-9 and TRBJ2-3; no firm D call. The germline gives CDR1 SEHNR, CDR2 FQNEAQ (reference sequence). Trimming took 7 bases from V and 6 from J, leaving 14 bases between them. The CDR3 runs 13 residues. The chain's CDR3 is CASTTPGRDTQYF. The CDR3 nucleotides are TGTGCCAGCACCACCCCCGGCCGGGATACGCAGTATTTT.

The chain couples TRBV5-4 to TRBJ1-1, with 8 bases fitting TRBD1. V lost 4 bases to trimming and J lost 0 bases; unmatched junction nucleotides: 5. Germline V gives CDR1 SGHNT, CDR2 YYREEE (reference sequence). The CDR3 extends over 15 amino acids. Written as DNA, the CDR3 is TGTGCCAGCAGCAAAGGACAGGGATTGAACACTGAAGCTTTCTTT. The encoded protein is CASSKGQGLNTEAFF. The full variable domain, its missing parts supplied by reference TRBV5-4 and TRBJ1-1, is ETGVTQSPTHLIKTRGQQVTLRCSSQSGHNTVSWYQQALGQGPQFIFQYYREEENGRGNFPPRFSGLQFPNYSSELNVNALELDDSALYLCASSKGQGLNTEAFFGQGTRLTVV.

J is TRBJ1-2 and V is TRBV5-1; 9 positions match TRBD1. Germline trimming cut 4 bases from V and 5 bases from J; bases unmatched to any gene: 6. Germline V lookup: CDR1 SGHRS, CDR2 YFSETQ. This CDR3 is built from 14 residues. The CDR3 DNA is TGCGCCAGCAGCGGGGGGACAGGGCCTTATGGCTACACCTTC. Amino acid sequence: CASSGGTGPYGYTF.

The chain couples TRBV5-4 to TRBJ1-1; D unresolved. The V gene's germline CDR1 is SGHNT and CDR2 YYREEE (reference sequence). Trimming shortened V by 0 bases and J by 5 bases, and 8 bases separated the two germline ends. The CDR3 sequence is 13 residues long. CDR3 residues: CASSLEMETEAFF. CDR3 nucleotide sequence: TGTGCCAGCAGCTTGGAAATGGAAACTGAAGCTTTCTTT.

The rearrangement links TRBV5-1 to TRBJ1-1; 9 nucleotides match TRBD1. CDR3 size: 16 residues. The V gene end was trimmed by 7 bases and the J gene end by 3 bases; junction bases not matched to a gene: 13. The germline V gene encodes CDR1 SGHRS and CDR2 YFSETQ. The DNA of the CDR3 is TGCGCCAGCGGAAAAACAGGGGGCGATGGTGACACTGAAGCTTTCTTT. This encodes CASGKTGGDGDTEAFF.

This rearrangement joins TRBV9 to TRBJ2-1; 7 bases line up with TRBD1. The CDR3 contains 14 residues. Looked up from germline, CDR1 is SGDLS and CDR2 is YYNGEE. After removal of 3 bases from V and 7 bases from J, the junction contained 7 bases not matched to a gene. The CDR3 spells CASSGGFRGNEQFF. In DNA, the CDR3 is TGTGCCAGCAGCGGCGGGTTCAGGGGGAATGAGCAGTTCTTC.

The V gene is TRBV18, the J gene TRBJ1-3; TRBD1 matches 10 bases. J gave up 4 bases and V 3 bases, and 9 bases lay outside the gene matches. The CDR3 length is 17 residues. Looked up from germline, CDR1 is KGHSH and CDR2 is LQKENI. Here the CDR3 reads CASSPLGTGESGNTIYF. The CDR3 DNA is TGTGCCAGCTCACCTCTCGGGACAGGGGAATCCGGAAACACCATATATTTT.

A note on this clone: At one end the junction does not follow the germline gene, possibly because of a read error. The J gene is TRBJ2-5, the V gene TRBV7-7; 9 bases line up with TRBD2. Germline lookup yields CDR1 SSHAT and CDR2 FNYEAQ (reference sequence). The CDR3 spans 16 residues. CDR3 amino acids: CASSLVSGGIQETQYF. Written as DNA, the CDR3 is TGTGCTAGCAGCTTAGTGAGCGGGGGGATCCAAGAGACCCAGTACTTC.

The V gene is TRBV19, the J gene TRBJ1-6; a possible D gene is TRBD1 (6 bases). V gave up 8 bases and J gave up 7 bases, with 12 bases separating them. CDR1 LNHDA and CDR2 SQIVND come from the germline V gene (reference sequence). The CDR3 has 13 residues. In DNA form, the CDR3 reads TGTGCCAGTCGGACAGTAAGGAATTCACCCCTCCACTTT. Translating gives CASRTVRNSPLHF.

The chain joins TRBV6-1 to TRBJ1-5; the D gene is possibly TRBD1 (6 bases). V lost 4 bases and J lost 5, with 12 bases in between. This CDR3 has 14 residues. CDR1 is MNHNS, CDR2 SASEGT, per germline. The CDR3 sequence is CASSGRGGDQPQHF. The CDR3 region has the DNA TGTGCCAGCAGTGGCAGGGGAGGCGATCAGCCCCAGCATTTT.

The chain links TRBV9 to TRBJ1-1; no firm D call. V gave up 0 bases and J gave up 0 bases, with 9 bases separating them. This CDR3 has 15 residues. Per the germline V gene, CDR1 is SGDLS and CDR2 is YYNGEE. The CDR3 nucleotides read TGTGCCAGCAGCGTAGCTGAAGTCTTGAACACTGAAGCTTTCTTT. It translates to CASSVAEVLNTEAFF.

V and J are TRBV5-1 and TRBJ2-2; D unclear. Germline CDR1 and CDR2: SGHRS and YFSETQ. The CDR3 has 14 residues. V lost 3 bases and J lost 6, with 12 bases in between. As DNA, the CDR3 is TGCGCCAGCAGCTCGGATCCGTCGGCCGGGGAGCTGTTTTTT. This encodes CASSSDPSAGELFF.

The chain recombines TRBV11-2 with TRBJ1-1, with TRBD1 as a possible D gene (6 bases). Germline assignment: CDR1 SGHAT and CDR2 FQNNGV. The CDR3 runs to 19 residues. Trimming removed 0 bases at V and 4 bases at J, with 24 bases between. The CDR3 sequence: CASSLDWAQFGGRSTEAFF. CDR3 sequence (DNA): TGTGCCAGCAGCTTAGATTGGGCCCAATTTGGGGGGCGAAGCACTGAAGCTTTCTTT.

This chain connects TRBV5-6 to TRBJ1-6, with 9 bases aligning to TRBD1. CDR1 is SGHDT and CDR2 is YYEEEE in the germline V gene. The CDR3 has 16 residues. The V gene end was trimmed by 0 bases and the J gene end by 8 bases; junction bases not matched to a gene: 6. The CDR3 DNA sequence: TGTGCCAGCAGCTTGGCTAAGGACAGGGGTCATTCACCCCTCCACTTT. Translation: CASSLAKDRGHSPLHF.

The CDR3, as DNA: TGTGCCAGCAGCTTAGGGGACGGTGAAAATTCACCCCTCCACTTT. Encoded protein: CASSLGDGENSPLHF. The rearrangement joins TRBV11-2 to TRBJ1-6, with TRBD1 as a possible D gene (5 bases). The germline V and J ends were trimmed by 1 base and 7 bases, with 11 bases remaining between them. The CDR3 has 15 amino acids. Germline CDR1 reads SGHAT; CDR2 reads FQNNGV.

The chain couples TRBV10-2 to TRBJ2-1; 9 bases match TRBD2. Germline assignment: CDR1 WSHSY and CDR2 SAAADI. V gave up 5 bases and J gave up 0 bases; unmatched junction bases: 8. The CDR3 extends over 17 amino acids. Written as DNA, the CDR3 is TGCGCCAGCAGTTATAGCGGGGGACAGAGCTCCTACAATGAGCAGTTCTTC. Protein: CASSYSGGQSSYNEQFF.

This clone was seen just once. This sequence joins TRBV7-2 and TRBJ2-7; 12 nucleotides agree with TRBD2. The CDR3 loop spans 16 amino acids. Germline V gene lookup returns CDR1 SGHTA and CDR2 FQGNSA. V was clipped by 3 bases and J by 2 bases; unmatched bases: 5. CDR3 loop: CASSFRLAGDTYEQYF. For the CDR3, the DNA is TGTGCCAGCAGCTTCAGACTAGCGGGGGATACCTACGAGCAGTACTTC.

The chain employs TRBV19 and TRBJ1-2, with D perhaps TRBD1 (5 bases). Looked up from germline, CDR1 is LNHDA and CDR2 is SQIVND (reference sequence). This CDR3 spans 12 amino acids. V gave up 4 bases and J gave up 4 bases, with 7 bases separating them. The CDR3 loop is CASSNQGYGYTF. The CDR3 region has the DNA TGTGCCAGTAGTAATCAGGGCTATGGCTACACCTTC.